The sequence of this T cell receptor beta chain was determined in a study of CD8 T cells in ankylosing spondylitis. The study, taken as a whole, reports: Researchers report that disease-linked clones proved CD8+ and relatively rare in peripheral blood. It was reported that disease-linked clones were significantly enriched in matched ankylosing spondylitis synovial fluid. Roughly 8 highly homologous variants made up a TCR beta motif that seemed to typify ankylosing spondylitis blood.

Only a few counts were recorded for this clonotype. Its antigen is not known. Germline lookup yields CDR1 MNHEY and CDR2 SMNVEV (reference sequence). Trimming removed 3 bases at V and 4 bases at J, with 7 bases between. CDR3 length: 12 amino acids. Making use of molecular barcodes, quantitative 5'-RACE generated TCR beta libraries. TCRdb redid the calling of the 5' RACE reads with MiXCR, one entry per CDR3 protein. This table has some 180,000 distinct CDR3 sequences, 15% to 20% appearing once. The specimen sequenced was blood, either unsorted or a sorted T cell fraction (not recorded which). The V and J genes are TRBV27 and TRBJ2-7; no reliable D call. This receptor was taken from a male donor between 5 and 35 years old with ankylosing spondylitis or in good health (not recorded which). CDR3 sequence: CASSFTLYEQYF. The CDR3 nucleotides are TGTGCCAGCAGTTTCACGCTTTACGAGCAGTACTTC.